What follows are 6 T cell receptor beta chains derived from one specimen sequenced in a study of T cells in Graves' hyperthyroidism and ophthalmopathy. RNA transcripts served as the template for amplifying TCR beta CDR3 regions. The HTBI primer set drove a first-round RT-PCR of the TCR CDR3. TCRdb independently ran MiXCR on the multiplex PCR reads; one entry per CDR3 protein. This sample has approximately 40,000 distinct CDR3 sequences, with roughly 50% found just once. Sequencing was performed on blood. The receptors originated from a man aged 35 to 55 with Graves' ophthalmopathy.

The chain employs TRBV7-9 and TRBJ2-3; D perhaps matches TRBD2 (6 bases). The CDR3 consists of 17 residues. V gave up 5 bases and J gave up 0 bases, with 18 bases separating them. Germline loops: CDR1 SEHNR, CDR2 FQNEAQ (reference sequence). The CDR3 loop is CASSGGWTGASTDTQYF. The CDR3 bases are TGTGCCAGCAGCGGCGGGTGGACGGGAGCTAGCACAGATACGCAGTATTTT.

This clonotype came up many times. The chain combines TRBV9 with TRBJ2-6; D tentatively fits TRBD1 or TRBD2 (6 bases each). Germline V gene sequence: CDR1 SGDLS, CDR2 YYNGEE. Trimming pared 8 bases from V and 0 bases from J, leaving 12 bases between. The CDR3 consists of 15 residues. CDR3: CASRGEPSGANVLTF. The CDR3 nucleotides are TGTGCCAGTAGGGGGGAGCCCTCTGGGGCCAACGTCCTGACTTTC. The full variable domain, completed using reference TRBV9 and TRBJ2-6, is DSGVTQTPKHLITATGQRVTLRCSPRSGDLSVYWYQQSLDQGLQFLIQYYNGEERAKGNILERFSAQQFPDLHSELNLSSLELGDSALYFCASRGEPSGANVLTFGAGSRLTVL.

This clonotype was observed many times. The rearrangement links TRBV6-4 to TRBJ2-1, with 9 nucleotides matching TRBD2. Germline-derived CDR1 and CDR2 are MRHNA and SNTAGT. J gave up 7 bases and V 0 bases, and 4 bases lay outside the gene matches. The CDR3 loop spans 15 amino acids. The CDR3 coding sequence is TGTGCCAGCAGTGACTCAGCGGGGGGTGGAAATGAGCAGTTCTTC. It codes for CASSDSAGGGNEQFF.

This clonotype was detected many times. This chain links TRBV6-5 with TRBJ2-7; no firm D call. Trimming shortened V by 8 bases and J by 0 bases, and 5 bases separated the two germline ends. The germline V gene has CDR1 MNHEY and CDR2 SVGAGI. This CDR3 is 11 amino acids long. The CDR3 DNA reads TGTGCCAGCCACGACTCCTACGAGCAGTACTTC. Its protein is CASHDSYEQYF.

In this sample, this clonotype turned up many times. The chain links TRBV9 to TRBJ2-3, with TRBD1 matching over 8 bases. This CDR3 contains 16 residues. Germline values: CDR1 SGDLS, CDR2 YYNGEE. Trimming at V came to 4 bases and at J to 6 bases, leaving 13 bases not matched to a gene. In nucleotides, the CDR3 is TGTGCCAGCAGCCCCCCTCAAGGGGCAGGGGGCGATACGCAGTATTTT. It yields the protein CASSPPQGAGGDTQYF.

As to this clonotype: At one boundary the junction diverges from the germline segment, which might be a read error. The CDR3 DNA sequence: TGTGGCAGTAGTACCATCAAGAACACTGAAGCTTTCTTT. Translation: CGSSTIKNTEAFF. This sequence joins TRBV19 and TRBJ1-1; the D is unclear. Germline V CDR1 and CDR2: LNHDA, SQIVND (reference sequence). The CDR3 runs to 13 residues.